A selection of T cell receptor beta chains follows, all from one sample in a study of blood T cell repertoires in COVID-19. Sequencing used immunoSEQ multiplex PCR; TCRdb keeps in-frame clones, though not all of them. The repertoire includes about 50,000 clones, around 82% of them detected once, and 14% sits in the top ten. The material sequenced was peripheral blood. Receptor source: a human donor in a cohort sampled during active COVID-19. Each CDR3 is given with its conserved first and last residue. The D gene is left open where the match is weak.

V	J	D	CDR3
TRBV18	TRBJ1-2	-	CASSPGITGSGYTF
TRBV5-1	TRBJ1-2	-	CASSLAGGDYGYTF
TRBV20-1	TRBJ2-1	TRBD2	CSASASSGYEQFF
TRBV6-6	TRBJ2-3	-	CASSYGGPPDTQYF
TRBV28	TRBJ2-2	TRBD1	CASIPGQDTGELFF
TRBV6-6	TRBJ1-6	-	CASSFDSEPLHF
TRBV5-1	TRBJ2-7	TRBD1	CASSFGQGPYEQYF
TRBV18	TRBJ2-3	-	CASYTGPQSPMYF
TRBV7-6	TRBJ2-2	TRBD1	CASSFSGGSGELFF
TRBV27	TRBJ2-5	-	CASSFTPDQETQYF
TRBV19	TRBJ2-5	TRBD1	CASSMDRGETQYF
TRBV7-2	TRBJ1-5	-	CASSRTVGQPQHF
TRBV7-2	TRBJ2-3	-	CASSGDFTDTQYF
TRBV6-1	TRBJ2-3	TRBD2	CASSEPTSGGSTDTQYF
TRBV19	TRBJ1-1	-	CASRFPGRTEAFF
TRBV24-1	TRBJ1-2	TRBD1	CATSDPTGGGYGYTF
TRBV2	TRBJ2-7	TRBD2	CASRPLLAGVGEQYF
TRBV19	TRBJ2-1	-	CASSIIDRFNEQFF
TRBV18	TRBJ1-4	TRBD1	CASSGDRGLNEKLFF
TRBV6-5	TRBJ1-1	-	CASSTRLGANTEAFF
TRBV3-1/TRBV3-2	TRBJ2-1	TRBD2	CASSQGAGGYNEQFF
TRBV3-1/TRBV3-2	TRBJ1-1	TRBD1	CASSPQRTGVDTEAFF
TRBV27	TRBJ2-1	-	CASSPSEVVYNEQFF
TRBV7-9	TRBJ2-3	-	CASSRSGVGADTQYF
TRBV5-5	TRBJ2-3	-	CASSFQPIGADTQYF
TRBV7-2	TRBJ1-6	-	CASSERRGNNSPLHF
TRBV5-6	TRBJ2-7	-	CASSPPGDTYEQYF
TRBV7-2	TRBJ1-6	TRBD1	CASSKGGFNSPLHF
TRBV20-1	TRBJ2-6	-	CSASEIQVAGANVLTF
TRBV28	TRBJ2-5	-	CASSPREQETQYF
TRBV20-1	TRBJ1-4	TRBD1	CSASGEPGQDLRKLFF
TRBV7-8	TRBJ1-1	-	CASRPLGAVEAFF
TRBV23-1	TRBJ1-5	-	CASSPVGTSYNQPQHF
TRBV7-2	TRBJ2-1	TRBD2	CASTSGTSGGSYNEQFF
TRBV28	TRBJ2-1	-	CASSLPGRPDNEQFF
TRBV3-1/TRBV3-2	TRBJ1-1	-	CASSTGQMNTEAFF
TRBV19	TRBJ1-5	-	CASSIGRTDHNSNQPQHF
TRBV6-1	TRBJ2-2	TRBD2	CASSVRRGGNTGELFF
TRBV7-2	TRBJ1-1	TRBD1	CASSRGQGAFEAFF
TRBV27	TRBJ2-3	TRBD1	CASSFGTGDTDTQYF
TRBV6-2/TRBV6-3	TRBJ2-4	TRBD1	CASSSTGLGNIQYF
TRBV5-1	TRBJ2-2	TRBD2	CASRGEGDTGELFF
TRBV15	TRBJ1-1	-	CATSRVAGNTEAFF
TRBV3-1/TRBV3-2	TRBJ2-5	TRBD2	CASSQGLAGQETQYF
TRBV5-1	TRBJ1-1	-	CASSLASGLAWTEAFF
TRBV10-3	TRBJ2-1	TRBD2	CAIHAGTSSYNEQFF
TRBV6-5	TRBJ2-2	-	CASSPEGGTTGELFF
TRBV2	TRBJ2-7	TRBD1	CAGSSTGSSYEQYF
TRBV19	TRBJ1-4	-	CASRDQGTNEKLFF
TRBV15	TRBJ2-1	-	CATSRGEGDEQFF
TRBV18	TRBJ2-2	TRBD2	CASSSAAGGSTGELFF
TRBV5-1	TRBJ2-1	TRBD1	CASSKGGTGGFNEQFF
TRBV9	TRBJ2-3	-	CASSPASRGEDTQYF
TRBV3-1/TRBV3-2	TRBJ2-5	-	CASSPLGRGETQYF
TRBV6-5	TRBJ1-6	-	CASSYSRDKNSPLHF
TRBV6-5	TRBJ2-7	-	CASSPTQGGYEQYF
TRBV29-1	TRBJ2-5	TRBD2	CSVEDWGGSETQYF
TRBV30	TRBJ1-2	-	CAWSSGVGYTF